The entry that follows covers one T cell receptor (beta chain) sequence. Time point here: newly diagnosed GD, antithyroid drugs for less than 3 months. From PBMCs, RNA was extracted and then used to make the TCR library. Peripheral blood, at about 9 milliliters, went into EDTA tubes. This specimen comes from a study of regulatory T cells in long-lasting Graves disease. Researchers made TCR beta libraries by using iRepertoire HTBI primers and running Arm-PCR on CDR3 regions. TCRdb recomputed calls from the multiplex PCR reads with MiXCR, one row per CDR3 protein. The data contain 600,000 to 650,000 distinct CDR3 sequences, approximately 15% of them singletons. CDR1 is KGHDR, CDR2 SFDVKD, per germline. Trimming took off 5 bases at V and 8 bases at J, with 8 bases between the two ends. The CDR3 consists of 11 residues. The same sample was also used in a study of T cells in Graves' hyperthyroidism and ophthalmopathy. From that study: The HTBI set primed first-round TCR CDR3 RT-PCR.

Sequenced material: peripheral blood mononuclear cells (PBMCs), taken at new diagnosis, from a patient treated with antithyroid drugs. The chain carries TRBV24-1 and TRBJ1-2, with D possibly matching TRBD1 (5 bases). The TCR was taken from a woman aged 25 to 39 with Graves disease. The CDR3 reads CATSGGVGYTF. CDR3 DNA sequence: TGTGCCACCAGTGGGGGGGTCGGCTACACCTTC.